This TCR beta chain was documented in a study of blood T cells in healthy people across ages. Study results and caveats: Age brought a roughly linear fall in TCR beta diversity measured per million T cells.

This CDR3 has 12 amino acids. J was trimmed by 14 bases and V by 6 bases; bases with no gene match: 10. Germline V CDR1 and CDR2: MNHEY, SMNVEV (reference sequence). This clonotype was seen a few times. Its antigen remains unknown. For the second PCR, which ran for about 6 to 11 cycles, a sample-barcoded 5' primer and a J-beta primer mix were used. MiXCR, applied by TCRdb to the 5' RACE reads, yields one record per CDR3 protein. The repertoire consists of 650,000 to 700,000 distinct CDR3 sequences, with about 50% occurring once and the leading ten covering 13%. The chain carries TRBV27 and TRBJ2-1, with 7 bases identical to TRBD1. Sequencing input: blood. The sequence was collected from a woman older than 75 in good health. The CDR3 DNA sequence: TGTGCCAGCAGAACCCCGGGACAGAGGGAGTTCTTC. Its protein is CASRTPGQREFF.